This record covers a single TCR beta chain. What it recognizes is unknown. In germline, CDR1 is LGHDT, CDR2 YNNKEL (reference sequence). The CDR3 spans 15 residues. V was pared by 6 bases and J by 6 bases, with 18 bases between. The authors produced TCR alpha and TCR beta cDNA libraries with sample barcodes and UMIs by 5'RACE using constant-segment primers. TCRdb ran MiXCR on the 5' RACE reads and lists one entry per CDR3 protein. The sample includes roughly 340,000 distinct CDR3 sequences, less than 20% of them seen just once. These data belong to a study of T-cell memory formation after mild COVID-19. About the research overall: The study found TCR clusters largely donor specific.

General study results and limits: Pre-infection memory already had some responding clones, implying cross-reactive memory joined. Later expanders leaned CD4+, whereas clones that contracted between day 15 and 85 were balanced CD4/CD8.

This chain joins TRBV3-1 and TRBJ2-4; D is uncertain. Source material: PBMCs or a T cell subset sorted from them (not recorded which). The sequence derives from a young man who had mild COVID-19 (a few samples of this study predate the infection). Cell type and time point are not known. The chain's CDR3 is CASSHNPSPGNIQYF. Written as DNA, the CDR3 is TGTGCCAGCAGTCATAACCCGTCCCCCGGAAACATTCAGTACTTC.